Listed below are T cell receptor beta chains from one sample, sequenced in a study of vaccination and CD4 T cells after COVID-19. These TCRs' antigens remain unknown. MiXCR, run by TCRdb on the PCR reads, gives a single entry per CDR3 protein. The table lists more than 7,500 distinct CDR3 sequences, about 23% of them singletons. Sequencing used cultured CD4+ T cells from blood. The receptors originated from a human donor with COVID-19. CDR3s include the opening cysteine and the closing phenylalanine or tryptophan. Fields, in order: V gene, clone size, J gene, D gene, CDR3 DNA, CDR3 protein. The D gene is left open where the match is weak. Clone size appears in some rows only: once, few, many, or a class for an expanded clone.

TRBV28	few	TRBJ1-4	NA	TGTGCCAGCAGTCGACGCATTCGACTTGTCTTCAGTGAAAAACTGTTTTTT	CASSRRIRLVFSEKLFF
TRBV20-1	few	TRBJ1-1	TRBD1	TGCAGTGCTAGAGTCGTGTATGGGGACAGGGGTGGGGGCACTGAAGCTTTCTTT	CSARVVYGDRGGGTEAFF
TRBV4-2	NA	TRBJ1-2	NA	TGTGCCAGCAGCCAGGAATCGACAGGCGCGCTGGGCTACACCTTC	CASSQESTGALGYTF
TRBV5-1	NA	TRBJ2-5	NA	TGCGCCAGCAGCCCTACCGGGTCCCAAGAGACCCAGTACTTC	CASSPTGSQETQYF
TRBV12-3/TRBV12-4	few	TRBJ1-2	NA	TGTGCCAGCAGTTTCCCGGATTATGGCTACACCTTC	CASSFPDYGYTF
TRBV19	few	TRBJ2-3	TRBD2	TGTGCCAGTAGTATGCTGCGGGGGGATACGCAGTATTTT	CASSMLRGDTQYF
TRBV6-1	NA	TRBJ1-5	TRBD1	TGTGCCAACTCAGCGCCCGACAGGGGTAGCAATCAGCCCCAGCATTTT	CANSAPDRGSNQPQHF
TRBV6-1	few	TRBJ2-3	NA	TGTGCCAGCAGAAGCGGTGTAGGGCCAGATACGCAGTATTTT	CASRSGVGPDTQYF
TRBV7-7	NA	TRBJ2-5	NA	TGTGCTATCTCTATGGGGGGCCCTCAAGAGACCCAGTACTTC	CAISMGGPQETQYF
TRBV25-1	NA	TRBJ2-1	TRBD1	TGTGCCAGCAGTCCATACAGGGGTGACTCCTACAATGAGCAGTTCTTC	CASSPYRGDSYNEQFF
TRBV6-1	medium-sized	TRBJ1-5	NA	TGTGCCAGCAGTGGGACAGCGCCAAATCAGCCCCAGCATTTT	CASSGTAPNQPQHF
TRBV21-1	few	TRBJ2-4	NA	TGTGCCAGCAGCAAAATCGATGATAGCGGGGCCTCCAAAAACATTCAGTACTTC	CASSKIDDSGASKNIQYF
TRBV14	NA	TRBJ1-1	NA	TGTGCCAGCAGCCAAACAGGGCTCGACGCTGAAGCTTTCTTT	CASSQTGLDAEAFF
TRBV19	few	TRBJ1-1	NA	TGTGCCAGTAGTATACCAGGATTGACTGAAGCTTTCTTT	CASSIPGLTEAFF
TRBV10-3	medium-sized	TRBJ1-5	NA	TGTGCCATCAAGGAGTATAGCAATCAGCCCCAGCATTTT	CAIKEYSNQPQHF
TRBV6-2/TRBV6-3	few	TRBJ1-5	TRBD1	TGTGCCACCACTTCAGGGGGCAAGGGGAATCAGCCCCAGCATTTT	CATTSGGKGNQPQHF
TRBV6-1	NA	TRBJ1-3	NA	TGTGCCAGCAAGGGCAGGGTGGACACCATATATTTT	CASKGRVDTIYF
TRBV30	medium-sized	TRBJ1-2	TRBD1	TGTGCCTGGAAGGACAGGGCAGGAGAGGGCTACACCTTC	CAWKDRAGEGYTF
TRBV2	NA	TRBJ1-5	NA	TGTGCCAGCGAGGCGGGTATAGATCAGCCCCAGCATTTT	CASEAGIDQPQHF
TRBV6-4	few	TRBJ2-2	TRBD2	TGTGCCAGCAGGCCGGGACTAAAAACCGGGGAGCTGTTTTTT	CASRPGLKTGELFF
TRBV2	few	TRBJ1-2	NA	TGTGCCAGCAGTGAAGGTTGGCTTCAGGATTACTATGGCTACACCTTC	CASSEGWLQDYYGYTF